A selection of T cell receptor beta chains follows, all from one sample in a study of spatial heterogeneity in lung cancer. TCRdb called the 5' RACE reads again in MiXCR, with one record for every CDR3 protein. The sample lists roughly 4,400 distinct CDR3 sequences, approximately 25% occurring once. The source was PBMCs, collected at follow-up. All receptors come from a male donor with early-stage non-small cell lung cancer. Each CDR3 is given with its conserved first and last residue.

V gene	CDR3 protein
TRBV29-1	CSVDRQSQETQYF
TRBV28	CATTFSGNTIYF
TRBV7-2	CASTIGGNANYGYTF
TRBV7-9	CASSERYNEQFF
TRBV6-1	CASSDRPTEAFF
TRBV5-1	CASRIGGHSYEQYF
TRBV20-1	CSARVGQGAIYGYTF
TRBV3-1	CASSLAGDGELFF
TRBV7-9	CASSLAFAGAPSYEQYF
TRBV5-6	CASSFRANTGELFF
TRBV28	CASSFVGSAYEQYF
TRBV6-6	CASSTETSGGAIGGLNEQFF
TRBV6-2/TRBV6-3	CASRQGSTEAFF
TRBV28	CAVRGTYNEQFF
TRBV18	CASSGQAGGTDTQYF
TRBV20-1	CSARAASGANVLTF
TRBV25-1	CACSLAGHQPQHF
TRBV29-1	CSVHPGLATYEQFF
TRBV29-1	CSVPRWPSINEQFF
TRBV20-1	CSARDPGGSGNTIYF
TRBV7-9	CASSFGLADLKEQYF
TRBV15	CATSTSGRTSTDTQYF
TRBV10-3	CAISDLGSSYEQYF
TRBV12-3/TRBV12-4	CASSLNNLGTGNEQFF
TRBV7-9	CASSSPRAFNYGYTF
TRBV28	CASSSLGASTDTQYF
TRBV10-3	CAISPLRAGAADTQYF
TRBV4-1	CASSHTWQGTGELFF
TRBV15	CATRLALAGATGELFF
TRBV12-3/TRBV12-4	CASSLRGAEYGYTF
TRBV28	CASSSPHSGSSYNEQFF
TRBV20-1	CSAASGGTTDTQYF
TRBV7-9	CASSLRRDVQETQYF
TRBV7-3	CASSLLAGNNEQFF
TRBV7-2	CASSLDAPGGAGANVLTF
TRBV7-9	CASSLGQGADYGYTF
TRBV2	CASSERLAHYEQYF
TRBV5-1	CASSPRTTGDAEAFF
TRBV7-3	CASSLGLARNEQFF
TRBV18	CASSPTDREGPQHF
TRBV5-6	CASKTGTGTTEAFF
TRBV11-1	CASASRRRRGYTF
TRBV6-1	CASSEVAGGIQPQHF
TRBV20-1	CSARDNRGPVDNEQFF
TRBV29-1	CSVPKGAGGTYNEQFF
TRBV7-7	CASSPTPGGPGTQYF
TRBV15	CATSRDSSNEQYF
TRBV7-9	CASSPTWETQYF
TRBV11-2	CASSLALEVWETQYF